The present T cell receptor beta chain was sequenced within a study of T cells in Graves' hyperthyroidism and ophthalmopathy. Whole-study results and caveats: Most thyroid clonotypes with frequency above 0.001 were detected in blood.

Germline CDR1 is LNHDA and CDR2 is SQIVND (reference sequence). This CDR3 has 12 residues. The V end lost 7 bases, the J end lost 5 bases, and 11 bases lay between the germline ends. Not enrolled were patients with uncontrolled infection, other autoimmune disease, pregnancy or lactation. Notes on this clonotype: Its antigen is not identified.

RNA transcripts gave rise to amplified TCR beta CDR3 regions. An initial round of RT-PCR targeting the TCR CDR3 relied on the HTBI primer set. One entry per CDR3 protein results from TCRdb running MiXCR on the multiplex PCR reads. Of under 550,000 distinct CDR3 sequences in the sample, roughly 13% were seen once. The chain links TRBV19 to TRBJ1-1; D not certain. The material sequenced was blood. This sequence was found in a woman younger than 35 with Graves' hyperthyroidism. CDR3 sequence (DNA): TGTGCCAGTACAGAGGGTTGGACTGAAGCTTTCTTT. Protein sequence: CASTEGWTEAFF.